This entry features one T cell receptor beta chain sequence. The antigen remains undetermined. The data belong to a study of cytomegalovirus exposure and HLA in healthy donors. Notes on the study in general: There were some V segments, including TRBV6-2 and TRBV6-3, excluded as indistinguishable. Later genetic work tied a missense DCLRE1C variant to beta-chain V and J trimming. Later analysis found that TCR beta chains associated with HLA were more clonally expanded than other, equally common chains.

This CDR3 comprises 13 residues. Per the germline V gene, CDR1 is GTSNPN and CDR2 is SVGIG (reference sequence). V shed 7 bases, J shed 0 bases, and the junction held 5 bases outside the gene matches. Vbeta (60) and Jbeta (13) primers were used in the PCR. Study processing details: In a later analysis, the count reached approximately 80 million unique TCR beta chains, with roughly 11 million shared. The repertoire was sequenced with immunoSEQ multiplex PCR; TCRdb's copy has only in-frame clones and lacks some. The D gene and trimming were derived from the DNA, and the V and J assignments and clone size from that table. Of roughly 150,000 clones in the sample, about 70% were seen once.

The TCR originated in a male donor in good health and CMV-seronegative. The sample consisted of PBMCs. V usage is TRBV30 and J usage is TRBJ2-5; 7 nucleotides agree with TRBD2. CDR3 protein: CASAGLYQETQYF. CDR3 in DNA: TGTGCCTCAGCGGGACTGTACCAAGAGACCCAGTACTTC. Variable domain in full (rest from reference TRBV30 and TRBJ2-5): SQTIHQWPATLVQPVGSPLSLECTVEGTSNPNLYWYRQAAGRGLQLLFYSVGIGQISSEVPQNLSASRPQDRQFILSSKKLLLSDSGFYLCASAGLYQETQYFGPGTRLLVL.